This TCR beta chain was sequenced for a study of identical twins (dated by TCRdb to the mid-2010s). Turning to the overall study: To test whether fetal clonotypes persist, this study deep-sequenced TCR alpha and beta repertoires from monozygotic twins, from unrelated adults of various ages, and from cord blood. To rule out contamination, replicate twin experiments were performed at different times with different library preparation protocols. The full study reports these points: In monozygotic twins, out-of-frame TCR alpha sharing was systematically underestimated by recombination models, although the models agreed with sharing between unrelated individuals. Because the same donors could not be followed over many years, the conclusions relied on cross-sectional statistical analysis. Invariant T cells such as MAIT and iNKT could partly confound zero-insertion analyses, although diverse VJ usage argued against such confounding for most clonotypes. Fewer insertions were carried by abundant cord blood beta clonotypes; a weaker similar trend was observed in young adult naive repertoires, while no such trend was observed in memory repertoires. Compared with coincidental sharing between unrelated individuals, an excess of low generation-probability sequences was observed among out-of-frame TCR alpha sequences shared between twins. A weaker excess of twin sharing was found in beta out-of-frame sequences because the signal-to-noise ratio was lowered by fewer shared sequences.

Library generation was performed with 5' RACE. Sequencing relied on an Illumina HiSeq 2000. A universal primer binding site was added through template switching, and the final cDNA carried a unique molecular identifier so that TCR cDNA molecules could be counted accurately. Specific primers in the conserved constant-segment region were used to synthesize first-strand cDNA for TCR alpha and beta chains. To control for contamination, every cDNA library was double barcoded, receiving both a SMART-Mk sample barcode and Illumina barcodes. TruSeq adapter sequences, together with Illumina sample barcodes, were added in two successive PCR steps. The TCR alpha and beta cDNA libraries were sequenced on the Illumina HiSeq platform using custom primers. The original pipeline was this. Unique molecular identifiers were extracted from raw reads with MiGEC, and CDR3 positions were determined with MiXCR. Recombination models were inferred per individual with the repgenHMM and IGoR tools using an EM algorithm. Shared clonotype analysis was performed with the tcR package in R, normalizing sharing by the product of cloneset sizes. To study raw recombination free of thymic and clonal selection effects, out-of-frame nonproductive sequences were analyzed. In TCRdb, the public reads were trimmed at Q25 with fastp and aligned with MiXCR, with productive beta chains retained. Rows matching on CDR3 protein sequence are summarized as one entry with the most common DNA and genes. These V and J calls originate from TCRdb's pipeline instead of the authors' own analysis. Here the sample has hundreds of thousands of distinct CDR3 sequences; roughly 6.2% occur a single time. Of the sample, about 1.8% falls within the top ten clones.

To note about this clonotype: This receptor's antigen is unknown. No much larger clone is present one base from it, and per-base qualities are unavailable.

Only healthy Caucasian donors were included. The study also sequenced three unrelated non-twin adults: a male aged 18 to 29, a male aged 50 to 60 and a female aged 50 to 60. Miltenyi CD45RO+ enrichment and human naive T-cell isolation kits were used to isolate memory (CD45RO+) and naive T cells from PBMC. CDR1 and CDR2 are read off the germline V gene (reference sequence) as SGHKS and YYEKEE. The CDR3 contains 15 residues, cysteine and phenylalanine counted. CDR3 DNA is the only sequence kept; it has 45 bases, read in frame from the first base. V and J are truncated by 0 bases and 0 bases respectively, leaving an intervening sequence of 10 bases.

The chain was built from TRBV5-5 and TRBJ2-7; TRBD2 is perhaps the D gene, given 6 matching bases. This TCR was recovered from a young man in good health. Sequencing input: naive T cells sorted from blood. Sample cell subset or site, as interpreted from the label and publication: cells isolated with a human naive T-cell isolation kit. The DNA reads TGTGCCAGCAGCTTGGGGGCGGGGACCTCCTACGAGCAGTACTTC. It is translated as CASSLGAGTSYEQYF.